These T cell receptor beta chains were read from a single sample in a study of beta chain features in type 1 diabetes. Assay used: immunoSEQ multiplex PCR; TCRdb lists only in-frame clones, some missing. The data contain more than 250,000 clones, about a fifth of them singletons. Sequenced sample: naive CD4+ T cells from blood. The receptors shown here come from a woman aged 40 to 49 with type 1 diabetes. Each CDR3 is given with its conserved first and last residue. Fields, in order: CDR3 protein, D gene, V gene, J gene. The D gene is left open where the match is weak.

CDR3: CASSVEAGTDTQYF; D: NA; V: TRBV9; J: TRBJ2-3
CDR3: CASSLRGPFQETQYF; D: NA; V: TRBV28; J: TRBJ2-5
CDR3: CSVRGGRVGYGYTF; D: NA; V: TRBV29-1; J: TRBJ1-2
CDR3: CASIGTGGYEQYF; D: TRBD1; V: TRBV27; J: TRBJ2-7
CDR3: CASSYGQGDTEAFF; D: TRBD1; V: TRBV9; J: TRBJ1-1
CDR3: CASSAGVDEQYF; D: NA; V: TRBV7-2; J: TRBJ2-7
CDR3: CASSVEQGGTDTQYF; D: NA; V: TRBV9; J: TRBJ2-3
CDR3: CASSLAESGDEQYF; D: NA; V: TRBV5-1; J: TRBJ2-7
CDR3: CATSTGDRGHQETQYF; D: TRBD1; V: TRBV15; J: TRBJ2-5
CDR3: CASSSESGNTEAFF; D: NA; V: TRBV2; J: TRBJ1-1
CDR3: CASSHRRPASPQYF; D: NA; V: TRBV14; J: TRBJ2-5
CDR3: CASSNQGLWDTEAFF; D: NA; V: TRBV4-3; J: TRBJ1-1
CDR3: CASSLKQGAETQYF; D: TRBD1; V: TRBV28; J: TRBJ2-5
CDR3: CASSVGQSNQPQHF; D: NA; V: TRBV9; J: TRBJ1-5
CDR3: CASSLGSGGNYNEQFF; D: NA; V: TRBV5-4; J: TRBJ2-1
CDR3: CASEGAYYNEQFF; D: TRBD1; V: TRBV28; J: TRBJ2-1
CDR3: CATSRDHAEGTEAQYF; D: NA; V: TRBV15; J: TRBJ2-5
CDR3: CASSHAGSTNSPLHF; D: NA; V: TRBV5-5; J: TRBJ1-6
CDR3: CASSERRGGTDTQYF; D: NA; V: TRBV7-3; J: TRBJ2-3
CDR3: CASSLDRGVQETQYF; D: TRBD1; V: TRBV5-4; J: TRBJ2-5
CDR3: CASSERGQSQETQYF; D: TRBD1; V: TRBV2; J: TRBJ2-5
CDR3: CASSLNLGQGSSGANVLTF; D: TRBD1; V: TRBV7-9; J: TRBJ2-6
CDR3: CAWSYGEAAGNTIYF; D: NA; V: TRBV30; J: TRBJ1-3